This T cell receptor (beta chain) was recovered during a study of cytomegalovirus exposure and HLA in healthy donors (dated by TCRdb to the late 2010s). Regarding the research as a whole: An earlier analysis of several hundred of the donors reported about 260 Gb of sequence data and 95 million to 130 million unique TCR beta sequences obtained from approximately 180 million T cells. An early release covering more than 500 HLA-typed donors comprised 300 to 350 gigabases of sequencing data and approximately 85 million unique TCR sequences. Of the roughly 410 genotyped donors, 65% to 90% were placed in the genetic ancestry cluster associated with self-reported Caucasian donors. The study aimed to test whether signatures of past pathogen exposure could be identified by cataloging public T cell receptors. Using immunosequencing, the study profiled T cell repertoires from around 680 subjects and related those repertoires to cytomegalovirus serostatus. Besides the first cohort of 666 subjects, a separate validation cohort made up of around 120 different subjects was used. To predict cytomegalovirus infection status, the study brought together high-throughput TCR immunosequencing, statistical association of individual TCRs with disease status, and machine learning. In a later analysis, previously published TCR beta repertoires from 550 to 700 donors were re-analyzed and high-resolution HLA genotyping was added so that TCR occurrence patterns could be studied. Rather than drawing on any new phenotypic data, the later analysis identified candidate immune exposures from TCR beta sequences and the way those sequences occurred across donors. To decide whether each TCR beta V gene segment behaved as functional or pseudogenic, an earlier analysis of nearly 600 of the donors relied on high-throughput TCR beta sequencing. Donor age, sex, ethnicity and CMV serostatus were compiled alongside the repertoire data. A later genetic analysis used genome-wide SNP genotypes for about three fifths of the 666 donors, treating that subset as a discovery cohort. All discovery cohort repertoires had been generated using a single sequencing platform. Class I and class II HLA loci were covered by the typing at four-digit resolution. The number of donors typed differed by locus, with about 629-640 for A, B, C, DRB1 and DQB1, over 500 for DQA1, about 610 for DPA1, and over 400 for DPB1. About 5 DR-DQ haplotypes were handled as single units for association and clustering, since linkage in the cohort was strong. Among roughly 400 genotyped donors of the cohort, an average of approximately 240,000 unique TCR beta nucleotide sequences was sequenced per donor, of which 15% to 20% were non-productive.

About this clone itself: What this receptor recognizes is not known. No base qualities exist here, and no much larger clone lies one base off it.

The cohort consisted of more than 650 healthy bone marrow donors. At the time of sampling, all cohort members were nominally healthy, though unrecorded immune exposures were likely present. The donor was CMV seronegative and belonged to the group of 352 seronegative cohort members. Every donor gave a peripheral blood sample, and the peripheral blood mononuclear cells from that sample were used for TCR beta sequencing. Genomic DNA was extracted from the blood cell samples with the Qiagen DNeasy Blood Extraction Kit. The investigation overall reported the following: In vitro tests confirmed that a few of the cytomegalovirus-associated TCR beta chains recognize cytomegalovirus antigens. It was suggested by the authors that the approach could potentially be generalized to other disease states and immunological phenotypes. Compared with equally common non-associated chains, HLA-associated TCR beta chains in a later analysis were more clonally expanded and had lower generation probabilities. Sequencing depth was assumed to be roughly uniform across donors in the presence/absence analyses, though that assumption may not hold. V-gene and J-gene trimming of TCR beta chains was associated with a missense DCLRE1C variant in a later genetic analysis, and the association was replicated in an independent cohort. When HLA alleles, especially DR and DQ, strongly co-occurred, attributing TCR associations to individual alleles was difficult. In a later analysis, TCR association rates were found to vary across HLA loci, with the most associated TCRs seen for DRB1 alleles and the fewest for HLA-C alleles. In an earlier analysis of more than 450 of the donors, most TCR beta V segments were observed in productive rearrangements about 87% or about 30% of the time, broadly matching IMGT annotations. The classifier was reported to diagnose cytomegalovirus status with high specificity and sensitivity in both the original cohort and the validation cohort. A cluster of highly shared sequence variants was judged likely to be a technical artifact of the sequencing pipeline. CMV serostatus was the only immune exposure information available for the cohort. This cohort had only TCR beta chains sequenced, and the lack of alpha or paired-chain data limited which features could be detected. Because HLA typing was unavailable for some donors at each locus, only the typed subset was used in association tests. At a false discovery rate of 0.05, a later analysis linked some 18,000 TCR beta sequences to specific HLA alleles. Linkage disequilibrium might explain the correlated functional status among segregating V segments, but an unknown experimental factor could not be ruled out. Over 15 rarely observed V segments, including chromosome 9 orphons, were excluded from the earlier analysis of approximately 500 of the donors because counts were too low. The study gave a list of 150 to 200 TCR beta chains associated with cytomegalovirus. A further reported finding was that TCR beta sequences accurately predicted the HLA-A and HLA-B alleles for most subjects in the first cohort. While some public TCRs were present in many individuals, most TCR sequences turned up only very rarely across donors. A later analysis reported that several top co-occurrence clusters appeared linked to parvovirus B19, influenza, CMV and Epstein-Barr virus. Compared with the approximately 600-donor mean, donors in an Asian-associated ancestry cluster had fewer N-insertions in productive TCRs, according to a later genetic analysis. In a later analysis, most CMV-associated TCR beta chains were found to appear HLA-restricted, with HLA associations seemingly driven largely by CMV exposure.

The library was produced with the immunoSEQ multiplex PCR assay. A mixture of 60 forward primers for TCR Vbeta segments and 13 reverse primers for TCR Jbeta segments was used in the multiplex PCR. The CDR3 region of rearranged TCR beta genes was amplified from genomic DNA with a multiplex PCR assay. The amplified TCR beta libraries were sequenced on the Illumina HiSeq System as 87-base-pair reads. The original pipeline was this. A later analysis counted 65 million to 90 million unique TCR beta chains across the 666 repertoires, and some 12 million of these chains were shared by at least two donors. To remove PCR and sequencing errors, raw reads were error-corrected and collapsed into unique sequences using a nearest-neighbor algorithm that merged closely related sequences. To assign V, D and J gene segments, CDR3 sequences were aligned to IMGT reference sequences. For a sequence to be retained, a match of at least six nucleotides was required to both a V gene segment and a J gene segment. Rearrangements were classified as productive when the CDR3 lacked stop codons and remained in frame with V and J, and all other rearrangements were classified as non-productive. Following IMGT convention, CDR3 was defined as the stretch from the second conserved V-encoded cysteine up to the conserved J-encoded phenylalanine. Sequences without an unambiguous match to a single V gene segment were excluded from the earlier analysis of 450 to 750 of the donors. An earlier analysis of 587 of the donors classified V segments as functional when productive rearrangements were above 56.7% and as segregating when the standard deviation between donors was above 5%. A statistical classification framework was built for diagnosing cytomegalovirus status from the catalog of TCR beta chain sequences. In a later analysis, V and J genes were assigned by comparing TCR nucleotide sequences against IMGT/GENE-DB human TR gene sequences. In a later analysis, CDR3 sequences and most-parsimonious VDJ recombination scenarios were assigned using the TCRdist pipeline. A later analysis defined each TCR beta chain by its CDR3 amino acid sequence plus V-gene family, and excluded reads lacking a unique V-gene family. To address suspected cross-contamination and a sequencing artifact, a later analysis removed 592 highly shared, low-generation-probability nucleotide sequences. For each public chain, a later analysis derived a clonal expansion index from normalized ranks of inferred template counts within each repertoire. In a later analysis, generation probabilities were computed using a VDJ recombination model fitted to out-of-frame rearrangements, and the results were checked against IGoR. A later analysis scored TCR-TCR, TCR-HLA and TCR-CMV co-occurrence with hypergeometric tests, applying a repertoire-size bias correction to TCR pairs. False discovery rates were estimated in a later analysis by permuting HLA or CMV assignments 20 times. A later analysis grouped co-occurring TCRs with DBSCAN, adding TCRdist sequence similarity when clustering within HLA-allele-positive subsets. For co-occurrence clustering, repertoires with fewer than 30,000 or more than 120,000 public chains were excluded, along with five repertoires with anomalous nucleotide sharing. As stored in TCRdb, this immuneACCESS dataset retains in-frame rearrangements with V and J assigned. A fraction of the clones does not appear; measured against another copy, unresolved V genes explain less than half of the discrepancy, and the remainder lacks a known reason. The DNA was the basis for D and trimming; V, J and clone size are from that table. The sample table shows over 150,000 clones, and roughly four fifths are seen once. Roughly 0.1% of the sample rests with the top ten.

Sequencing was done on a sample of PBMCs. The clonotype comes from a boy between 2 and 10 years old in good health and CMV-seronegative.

Here is the DNA: TGTGCCAGCACCCAGACAGGGAGAGATCAGCCCCAGCATTTT. It codes for CASTQTGRDQPQHF. The chain employs TRBV5-5 and TRBJ1-5; 7 of the junction bases match TRBD1. The germline V gene encodes CDR1 SGHKS and CDR2 YYEKEE (reference sequence). Ends trimmed: V by 6 bases, J by 5 bases; bases unmatched to a gene: 8. The cysteine opens and the phenylalanine closes a CDR3 of 14 amino acids. This entry keeps only the CDR3 DNA: 42 bases, framed from base 1. Where the CDR3 stops, the reference TRBV5-5 and TRBJ1-5 genes take over; the full variable domain is DAGVTQSPTHLIKTRGQQVTLRCSPISGHKSVSWYQQVLGQGPQFIFQYYEKEERGRGNFPDRFSARQFPNYSSELNVNALLLGDSALYLCASTQTGRDQPQHFGDGTRLSIL.